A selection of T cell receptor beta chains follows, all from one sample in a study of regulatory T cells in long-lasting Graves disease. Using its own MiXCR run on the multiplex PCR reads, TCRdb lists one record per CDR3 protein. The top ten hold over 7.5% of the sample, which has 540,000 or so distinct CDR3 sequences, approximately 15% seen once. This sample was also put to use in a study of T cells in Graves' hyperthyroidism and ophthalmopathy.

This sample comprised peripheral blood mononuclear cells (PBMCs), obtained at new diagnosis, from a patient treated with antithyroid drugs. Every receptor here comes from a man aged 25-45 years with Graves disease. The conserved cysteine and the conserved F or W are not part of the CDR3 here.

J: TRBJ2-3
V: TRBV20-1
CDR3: SARGSSGASTDTQY

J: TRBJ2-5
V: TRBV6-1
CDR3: ASREQGIQETQY

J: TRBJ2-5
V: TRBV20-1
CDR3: SASSSGEETQY

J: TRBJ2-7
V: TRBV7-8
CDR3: ASSLAGREIYEQY

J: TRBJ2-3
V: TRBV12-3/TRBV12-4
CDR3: ASRERTPQY

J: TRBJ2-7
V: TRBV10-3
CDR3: AITAARYDEQY

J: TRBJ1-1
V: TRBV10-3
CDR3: AGRTGAMNTEAF

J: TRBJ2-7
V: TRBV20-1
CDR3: SAAPGTGGYEQY

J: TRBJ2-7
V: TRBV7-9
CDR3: ASSQDNYEQY

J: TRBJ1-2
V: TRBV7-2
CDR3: ASSLAGQASGYT

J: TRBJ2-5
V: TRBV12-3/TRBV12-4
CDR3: ASSWGGAREETQY

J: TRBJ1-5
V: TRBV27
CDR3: ASSLYRVGNQPQH

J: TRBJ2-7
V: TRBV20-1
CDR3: SARNRGVYEQY

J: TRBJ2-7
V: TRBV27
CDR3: ASSRFGTSYDEQY

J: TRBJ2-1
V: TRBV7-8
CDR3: ASSSSGLGDGEQF

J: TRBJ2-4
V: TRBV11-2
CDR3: ASSLDRGIIQY

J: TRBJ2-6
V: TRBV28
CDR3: ASTSGTGANVLT

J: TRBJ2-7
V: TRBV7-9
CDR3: ASSLGSNSYEQY

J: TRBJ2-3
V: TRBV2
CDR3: ASSLTSIRDTQY

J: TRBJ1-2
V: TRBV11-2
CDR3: ASSLSTGLNYGYT

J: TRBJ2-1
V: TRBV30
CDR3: AWQTSGRPNEQF

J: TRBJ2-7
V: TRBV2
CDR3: ASSEGLEGPQY

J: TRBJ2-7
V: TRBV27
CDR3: ASSVGIGSYEQY

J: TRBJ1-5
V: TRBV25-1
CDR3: ASSDHAGDSNQPQH

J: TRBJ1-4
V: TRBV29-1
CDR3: SGKTDTLNEKLF

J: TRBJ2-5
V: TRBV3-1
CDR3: ASSQGPGRETQY

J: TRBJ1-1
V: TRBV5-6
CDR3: ASSLLRRRDTEAF

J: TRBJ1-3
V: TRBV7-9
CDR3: ASSPLGVGNTIY

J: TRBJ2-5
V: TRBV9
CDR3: ASSVGSGSSGTQY

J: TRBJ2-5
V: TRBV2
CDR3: ASSEGEETQY

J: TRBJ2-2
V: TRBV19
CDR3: ASSPRFGRVNAGELF

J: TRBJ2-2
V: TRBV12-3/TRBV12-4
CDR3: ASSPPVGGSGNTGELF

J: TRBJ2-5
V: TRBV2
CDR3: ASSIRGETQY

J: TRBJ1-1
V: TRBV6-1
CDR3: ASTKQGDNTEAF

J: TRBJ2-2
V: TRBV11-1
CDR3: ASSSTGTVNTGELF

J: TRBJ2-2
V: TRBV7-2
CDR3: ASSFRALSNTGELF

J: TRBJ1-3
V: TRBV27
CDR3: ASSLTPFGNTIY

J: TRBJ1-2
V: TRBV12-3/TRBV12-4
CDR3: ASSPDRRDGYT

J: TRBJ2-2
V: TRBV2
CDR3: ASLRDRATGELF

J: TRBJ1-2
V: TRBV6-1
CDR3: ASSESGNYGYT

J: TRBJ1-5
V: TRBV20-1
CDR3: SARWAGQGGQPQH

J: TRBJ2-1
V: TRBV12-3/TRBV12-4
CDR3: ASSLLAGGEQF

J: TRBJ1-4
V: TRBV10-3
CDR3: AIVGEKLF

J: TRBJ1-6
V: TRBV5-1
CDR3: ASSLSPGQRNSPLH

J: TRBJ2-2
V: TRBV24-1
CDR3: ATSDWGQGTGELF

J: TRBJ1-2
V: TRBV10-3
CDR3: AIRGDGYGYT

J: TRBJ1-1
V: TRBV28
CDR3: ASSSYRGGTEAF

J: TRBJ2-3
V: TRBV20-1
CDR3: SARGGLASTDTQY

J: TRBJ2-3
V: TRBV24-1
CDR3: ATSEAGGTDTQY

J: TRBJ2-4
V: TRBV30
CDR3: AWSLRTGKNIQY

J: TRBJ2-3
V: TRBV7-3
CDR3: ASSLTAGTSGTDTQY

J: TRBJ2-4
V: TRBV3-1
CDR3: ASRNTGGNGIQY

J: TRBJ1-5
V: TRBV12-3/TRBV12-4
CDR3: ASSLLHNQPQH

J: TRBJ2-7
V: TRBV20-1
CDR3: SAPRRGGPYEQY

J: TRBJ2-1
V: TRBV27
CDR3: ASSLGLAGVYSEQF

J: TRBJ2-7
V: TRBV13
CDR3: ASSPSTSPPGEQY

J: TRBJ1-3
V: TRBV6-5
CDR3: ASSYSAGHVGDTIY

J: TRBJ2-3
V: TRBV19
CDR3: ASSIGETRTDTQY